These T cell receptor beta chains were read from a single sample in a study of blood T cells in healthy people across ages. TCRdb reprocessed the 5' RACE reads via MiXCR and lists one record per CDR3 protein. This sample yields roughly 1.5 million distinct CDR3 sequences, of which 35% to 45% are seen a single time; more than 4% belongs to the top ten. Sequencing was carried out using blood. Receptor source: a woman aged 18-29 years in good health. The CDR3 runs from the conserved cysteine through the conserved F or W. The order of the fields is J gene, CDR3 length, V gene, clone size, D gene, CDR3 protein, CDR3 DNA. The D gene is left open where the match is weak. Size is stated for part of the rows, as once, few or many counts, or as a class when the clone is expanded.

TRBJ1-2 14 TRBV7-2 few NA CASSLRREDYGYTF TGTGCCAGCAGCCTCCGGAGGGAGGACTATGGCTACACCTTC
TRBJ1-5 12 TRBV12-3/TRBV12-4 few NA CASRSRDQPQHF TGTGCCAGCAGGAGCAGGGACCAGCCCCAGCATTTT
TRBJ2-7 17 TRBV12-3/TRBV12-4 few TRBD1 CASSFQWDRGPSYEQYF TGTGCCAGCAGTTTTCAGTGGGACAGGGGGCCCTCCTACGAGCAGTACTTC
TRBJ2-7 13 TRBV7-9 NA NA CASSKTTTYEQYF TGTGCCAGCAGTAAGACTACCACCTACGAGCAGTACTTC
TRBJ2-5 16 TRBV5-1 NA NA CASSLATSRNYNEQYF TGCGCCAGCAGCTTGGCCACTAGCCGGAACTACAATGAGCAGTACTTC
TRBJ2-1 15 TRBV11-2 few TRBD1 CASSDRDRDVYEQFF TGTGCCAGCAGCGACCGGGACAGGGATGTTTATGAGCAGTTCTTC
TRBJ2-7 14 TRBV12-3/TRBV12-4 NA NA CASSPMTREYEQYF TGTGCCAGCAGTCCGATGACAAGGGAGTACGAGCAGTACTTC
TRBJ1-4 15 TRBV7-9 NA NA CASSPDGRTNEKLFF TGTGCCAGCAGCCCTGACGGGCGGACTAATGAAAAACTGTTTTTT
TRBJ1-2 14 TRBV2 NA NA CASSEADSLYGYTF TGTGCCAGCAGTGAAGCGGACAGTCTCTATGGCTACACCTTC
TRBJ1-6 15 TRBV18 few NA CASSEAVSYNSPLHF TGTGCCAGCTCAGAGGCAGTCTCCTATAATTCACCCCTCCACTTT
TRBJ2-7 14 TRBV9 NA NA CASSLGPRVNEQYF TGTGCCAGCAGCCTCGGACCCCGCGTCAACGAGCAGTACTTC
TRBJ1-2 13 TRBV5-1 few TRBD1 CASSTSGTGLHTF TGCGCCAGCAGCACCTCAGGGACAGGGCTTCACACCTTC
TRBJ1-4 13 TRBV6-6 NA NA CASSLLQGEKLFF TGTGCCAGCAGCCTCCTGCAGGGTGAAAAACTGTTTTTT
TRBJ2-7 15 TRBV20-1 NA TRBD1 CSARDAQGARDEQYF TGCAGTGCTAGAGATGCCCAGGGGGCAAGGGACGAGCAGTACTTC
TRBJ2-3 14 TRBV12-3/TRBV12-4 few NA CASRPTLSTDTQYF TGTGCCAGCAGACCGACGTTGAGCACAGATACGCAGTATTTT
TRBJ2-3 18 TRBV24-1 NA TRBD1 CATSDLYTGTDNTDTQYF TGTGCCACCAGTGATTTGTATACCGGGACAGACAACACAGATACGCAGTATTTT
TRBJ2-3 13 TRBV6-2/TRBV6-3 NA NA CASSYQSTDTQYF TGTGCCAGCAGTTACCAGAGCACAGATACGCAGTATTTT
TRBJ2-7 15 TRBV27 NA NA CASSVSGTPSYEQYF TGTGCCAGCAGTGTATCCGGGACACCCTCCTACGAGCAGTACTTC
TRBJ2-2 15 TRBV29-1 few TRBD1 CSVPTGGAYTGELFF TGCAGCGTTCCCACAGGGGGCGCTTACACCGGGGAGCTGTTTTTT